This TCR beta chain was found in a study of blood T cell repertoires in COVID-19. Study-level background: T cells, B-cell-depleted T cells, or PBMCs supplied cDNA or gDNA.

CDR1 is SGHAT, CDR2 FQDESV, per germline (reference sequence). Trimming took 5 bases from V and 8 from J, leaving 18 bases between them. CDR3 length: 14 amino acids. Original processing notes: Amplification of reference gene primers was used by the study to estimate nucleated cell counts. Generated by immunoSEQ multiplex PCR, the TCRdb table keeps only in-frame clones and is missing some. V and J calls and clone size come straight from that table; D and trimming were deduced from the DNA. The sample lists 300,000 to 350,000 clones; about 90% were seen once. Only one count was recorded for this clone. What the recovered Cohort 3 donors had was two negative PCRs, clearance, or symptom resolution.

This clonotype was sampled from a man aged 30 to 39 who had recovered from COVID-19. Input material: PBMCs or T cells enriched from blood (not recorded which). The V call is TRBV11-1, the J call TRBJ1-2; D may be TRBD1 (5 bases). CDR3 coding DNA: TGTGCCAGCAGCGCAACCAGACAGCTATCCGGCTACACCTTC. It codes for CASSATRQLSGYTF. Drawing the rest from reference TRBV11-1 and TRBJ1-2, the complete variable domain is EAEVAQSPRYKITEKSQAVAFWCDPISGHATLYWYRQILGQGPELLVQFQDESVVDDSQLPKDRFSAERLKGVDSTLKIQPAELGDSAMYLCASSATRQLSGYTFGSGTRLTVV.